The next 29 T cell receptor beta chains were all read from a single sample in a study of T cells in Graves' hyperthyroidism and ophthalmopathy (dated 2019 in TCRdb). The protocol used for the library was multiplex PCR. The run used an Illumina HiSeq 2000. TCR beta CDR3 regions were amplified from RNA transcripts. The TCR CDR3 was subjected to a first round of RT-PCR using the HTBI primer set and the Qiagen OneStep RT-PCR kit. TCRdb's own reprocessing of the public reads used fastp at Q25 and MiXCR and kept productive beta chains. Each CDR3 protein gets just one entry, which takes the most common genes and DNA from the rows behind it. The sample table shows hundreds of thousands of distinct CDR3 sequences, and approximately 36% are seen once. Together, the top ten hold 31% of the sample. The sequencing input was blood. The source of these receptors is a woman between 35 and 50 years old with Graves' hyperthyroidism.

Comment on this clonotype: One end of the junction does not line up with germline, which may come from a read error. The rearrangement links TRBV7-2 to TRBJ1-2; D unresolved. CDR1 is SGHTA, CDR2 FQGNSA, per germline. This CDR3 has 9 residues. CDR3 sequence: CASSLEPPF. In DNA form, the CDR3 reads TGTGCCAGCAGCTTAGAGCCGCCCTTC.

The V gene is TRBV5-5, the J gene TRBJ1-3, with no clear D. The CDR3 is made up of 16 amino acids. Trimming shortened V by 4 bases and J by 0 bases, and 14 bases separated the two germline ends. Germline-derived CDR1 and CDR2 are SGHKS and YYEKEE (reference sequence). The CDR3 DNA reads as TGTGCCAGCAGCCCAGAGCTTGCAACCTCTGGAAACACCATATATTTT. Its translation is CASSPELATSGNTIYF. Full variable domain (outside the CDR3, taken from reference TRBV5-5 and TRBJ1-3): DAGVTQSPTHLIKTRGQQVTLRCSPISGHKSVSWYQQVLGQGPQFIFQYYEKEERGRGNFPDRFSARQFPNYSSELNVNALLLGDSALYLCASSPELATSGNTIYFGEGSWLTVV.

The sample holds a few counts of this clonotype. CDR3 in DNA: TGTGCCAGCAGCAACGCGCTACTGAGCTCTGGGGCCAACGTCCTGACTTTC. This gives the protein CASSNALLSSGANVLTF. V and J are TRBV7-9 and TRBJ2-6; D not certain. The CDR3 has 17 residues. V was trimmed by 5 bases and J by 0 bases, leaving 14 bases between them. Germline lookup yields CDR1 SEHNR and CDR2 FQNEAQ (reference sequence).

There are many counts of this clonotype. This sequence joins TRBV5-1 and TRBJ1-1; D unresolved. CDR1 is SGHRS, CDR2 YFSETQ, per germline. CDR3 size: 13 residues. The V and J ends lost 7 bases and 4 bases respectively, with 14 bases between them. Here the CDR3 DNA reads TGCGCCAGCGGCACGCAGGAGACCACTGAAGCTTTCTTT. It translates to CASGTQETTEAFF.

The chain joins TRBV27 to TRBJ1-2; a possible D gene is TRBD1 (5 bases). Trimming pared 4 bases from V and 8 bases from J, leaving 17 bases between. CDR1 MNHEY and CDR2 SMNVEV come from the germline V gene (reference sequence). CDR3 length equals 14 residues. CDR3 region: CASSSRATQGGYTF. The CDR3 bases are TGTGCCAGCAGTTCGCGTGCCACCCAGGGAGGCTACACCTTC.

This clonotype showed up just a few times. This rearrangement joins TRBV7-8 to TRBJ1-6; D may be TRBD1 (5 bases). Per the germline V gene, CDR1 is SGHVS and CDR2 is FQNEAQ. V lost 5 bases and J 12 bases, leaving 11 bases between the germline ends. There are 12 residues in the CDR3. CDR3: CASSGPGRPLHF. The CDR3 DNA reads as TGTGCCAGCAGCGGGCCAGGGCGACCCCTCCACTTT.

This sequence joins TRBV19 and TRBJ1-2, with D hard to call. Looked up from germline, CDR1 is LNHDA and CDR2 is SQIVND (reference sequence). V lost 1 base to trimming and J lost 4 bases, with 13 bases between them. The CDR3 runs to 15 residues. The CDR3 protein is CASSIALVQSYGYTF. The CDR3 bases are TGTGCCAGTAGTATAGCTTTGGTTCAGAGCTATGGCTACACCTTC.

At least ten counts were recorded for this clonotype. The chain is built from TRBV4-3 and TRBJ2-6, with 8 bases lining up with TRBD1. The CDR3 loop spans 16 amino acids. J was trimmed by 2 bases and V by 4 bases; bases with no gene match: 4. The V gene's germline CDR1 is LGHNA and CDR2 YSLEER. In DNA form, the CDR3 reads TGCGCCAGCAGCCCGGACAGGGCAACTGGGGCCAACGTCCTGACTTTC. This sequence encodes CASSPDRATGANVLTF.

On this clonotype itself: Relative to the germline gene, one junction end is altered; a read error may explain this. The V call is TRBV10-3, the J call TRBJ1-1, with 7 bases lining up with TRBD1. In germline, CDR1 is ENHRY, CDR2 SYGVKD. The length of the CDR3 is 14 residues. The CDR3 nucleotides read TGTGCCAGCAGTGTCACGACAGGGATCACTGAAGCTTTCTTT. The encoded protein is CASSVTTGITEAFF.

J is TRBJ1-1 and V is TRBV25-1, with TRBD1 matching over 7 bases. The CDR3 contains 15 residues. Germline-derived CDR1 and CDR2 are MGHDK and SYGVNS. J was trimmed by 0 bases and V by 5 bases; bases with no gene match: 6. The CDR3 DNA is TGTGCCAGCAGTATTTGGACAGGCATGAACACTGAAGCTTTCTTT. The encoded protein is CASSIWTGMNTEAFF. Filled out from reference TRBV25-1 and TRBJ1-1, the complete variable domain reads EADIYQTPRYLVIGTGKKITLECSQTMGHDKMYWYQQDPGMELHLIHYSYGVNSTEKGDLSSESTVSRIRTEHFPLTLESARPSHTSQYLCASSIWTGMNTEAFFGQGTRLTVV.

V gene TRBV4-3 combines with J gene TRBJ2-2; D is undetermined. The CDR3 contains 16 residues. Trimming left V 4 bases short and J 1 base short, with 13 bases between. Germline CDR1 and CDR2: LGHNA and YSLEER. The DNA for the CDR3 is TGCGCCAGCAGCCGGTTAGCCCAGGTGAACACCGGGGAGCTGTTTTTT. Translated: CASSRLAQVNTGELFF.

The rearrangement links TRBV3-1 to TRBJ2-7; D possibly matches TRBD1 or TRBD2 (6 bases each). Germline values: CDR1 LGHDT, CDR2 YNNKEL (reference sequence). The CDR3 length is 14 residues. The V end lost 6 bases, the J end lost 1 base, and 13 bases lay between the germline ends. The CDR3 bases are TGTGCCAGCAGATCGGAAGGGGGGTCCTACGAGCAGTACTTC. Its translation: CASRSEGGSYEQYF.

This chain uses TRBV5-4 with TRBJ2-1; D not certain. This CDR3 has 15 amino acids. In germline, CDR1 is SGHNT, CDR2 YYREEE (reference sequence). Trimming left V 1 base short and J 8 bases short, with 16 bases between. This chain's CDR3 is CASSLLGDERDEQFF. In DNA form, the CDR3 reads TGTGCCAGCAGCTTGCTTGGCGATGAACGCGATGAGCAGTTCTTC.

V and J are TRBV7-2 and TRBJ2-1, with 7 positions matching TRBD1. Trimming removed 5 bases from V and 6 bases from J; junction bases left unmatched: 4. CDR1 is SGHTA and CDR2 is FQGNSA in the germline V gene. This CDR3 is 13 amino acids long. The CDR3 region has the DNA TGTGCCAGCAGCCGAGGACAGGCCAATGAGCAGTTCTTC. Translation gives CASSRGQANEQFF.

The genes are TRBV7-2 and TRBJ2-5; D perhaps matches TRBD1 (7 bases). The V gene's germline CDR1 is SGHTA and CDR2 FQGNSA. CDR3 length: 15 residues. V was pared by 4 bases and J by 2 bases, with 14 bases between. This chain's CDR3 is CASSYRGTAQETQYF. CDR3 sequence (DNA): TGTGCCAGCAGCTACCGGGGGACAGCGCAAGAGACCCAGTACTTC.

The rearrangement uses TRBV11-2 and TRBJ1-3; the D is unclear. This CDR3 region has 14 residues. Germline lookup yields CDR1 SGHAT and CDR2 FQNNGV. V lost 1 base to trimming and J lost 4 bases, with 8 bases between them. The CDR3: CASSLGVAGNTIYF. CDR3 bases: TGTGCCAGCAGCTTAGGGGTAGCGGGAAACACCATATATTTT.

This sequence joins TRBV3-1 and TRBJ2-2; TRBD1 matches 9 bases. The CDR3 contains 18 residues. In germline, CDR1 is LGHDT, CDR2 YNNKEL (reference sequence). V shed 3 bases, J shed 8 bases, and the junction held 16 bases outside the gene matches. In DNA, the CDR3 is TGTGCCAGCAGCCATTCTATTCCGGGACAGGGTCGATCAGGGGAGCTGTTTTTT. Encoded protein: CASSHSIPGQGRSGELFF. Drawing the rest from reference TRBV3-1 and TRBJ2-2, the complete variable domain is DTAVSQTPKYLVTQMGNDKSIKCEQNLGHDTMYWYKQDSKKFLKIMFSYNNKELIINETVPNRFSPKSPDKAHLNLHINSLELGDSAVYFCASSHSIPGQGRSGELFFGEGSRLTVL.

CDR3 nucleotides: TGTGCCAGCAGCTTAGCCGAGACAGGGCCATCCTACGAGCAGTACTTC. Its translation is CASSLAETGPSYEQYF. This chain links TRBV7-9 with TRBJ2-7; 7 bases are shared with TRBD1. The CDR3 runs 16 residues. Germline CDR1 and CDR2: SEHNR and FQNEAQ (reference sequence). Trimming removed 0 bases from V and 1 base from J; junction bases left unmatched: 6.

The chain recombines TRBV12-5 with TRBJ1-1; perhaps TRBD1 as D (5 bases). V gave up 5 bases and J gave up 1 base, with 14 bases separating them. Germline assignment: CDR1 LGHNT and CDR2 FRNRAP. The CDR3 is 15 amino acids. CDR3 amino acids: CASGPAGTANTEAFF. CDR3 in DNA: TGTGCTAGTGGTCCTGCCGGGACGGCGAACACTGAAGCTTTCTTT. The complete variable domain, with remaining parts taken from reference TRBV12-5 and TRBJ1-1, reads DARVTQTPRHKVTEMGQEVTMRCQPILGHNTVFWYRQTMMQGLELLAYFRNRAPLDDSGMPKDRFSAEMPDATLATLKIQPSEPRDSAVYFCASGPAGTANTEAFFGQGTRLTVV.

In this sample, this clonotype turned up once. In DNA form, the CDR3 reads TGCAGCTTAGTTTTCGGTAACACTGAAGCTTTCTTT. Amino acids: CSLVFGNTEAFF. The rearrangement links TRBV29-1 to TRBJ1-1; D is unclear. Trimming left V 8 bases short and J 2 bases short, with 12 bases between. Germline lookup yields CDR1 SQVTM and CDR2 ANQGSEA. The CDR3 sequence is 12 residues long. Full variable domain (remainder filled in from reference TRBV29-1 and TRBJ1-1): SAVISQKPSRDICQRGTSLTIQCQVDSQVTMMFWYRQQPGQSLTLIATANQGSEATYESGFVIDKFPISRPNLTFSTLTVSNMSPEDSSIYLCSLVFGNTEAFFGQGTRLTVV.

This clonotype was detected ten times or more. V is TRBV29-1 and J is TRBJ2-5, with a weak D call TRBD2 (6 bases). The germline V gene has CDR1 SQVTM and CDR2 ANQGSEA. Trimming removed 5 bases from V and 2 bases from J, with 18 bases in between. This CDR3 has 15 residues. The CDR3 loop reads CSVLGGNNRQETQYF. The DNA for the CDR3 is TGCAGCGTTTTAGGAGGGAATAATCGACAAGAGACCCAGTACTTC.

This rearrangement joins TRBV3-1 to TRBJ1-2; possibly TRBD1 for D (6 bases). Trimming took 6 bases from V and 4 from J, leaving 12 bases between them. The V gene's germline CDR1 is LGHDT and CDR2 YNNKEL (reference sequence). The CDR3 runs 13 residues. CDR3 in amino acids: CASSKSDSYGYTF. CDR3 bases: TGTGCCAGCAGTAAATCGGACAGCTATGGCTACACCTTC.

The chain carries TRBV5-5 and TRBJ1-1; D is uncertain. This CDR3 comprises 14 residues. CDR1 is SGHKS and CDR2 is YYEKEE in the germline V gene (reference sequence). V was clipped by 1 base and J by 7 bases, with 14 bases between them. CDR3: CASSLYRAFGEAFF. CDR3 nucleotide sequence: TGTGCCAGCAGCTTGTACCGGGCGTTTGGTGAAGCTTTCTTT.

Remarks on this clonotype: Possible read error: a much larger clone is one base away. This chain links TRBV6-1 with TRBJ1-1; 8 bases fit TRBD1. The V segment lost 5 bases and the J segment 3 bases; nucleotides outside the gene matches: 2. The CDR3 has 13 residues. Germline assignment: CDR1 MNHNS and CDR2 SASEGT. CDR3 in amino acids: CASSRTGHTEAFF. The DNA for the CDR3 is TGTGCCAGCAGTAGGACAGGGCACACTGAAGCTTTCTTT.

With regard to this clonotype: Compared with germline, one end of the junction differs, possibly owing to a read error. V is TRBV6-5 and J is TRBJ2-1; D might be TRBD2 (5 bases). This CDR3 region has 10 residues. Germline V gene lookup returns CDR1 MNHEY and CDR2 SVGAGI. The CDR3 here is CASSERRLSF. In DNA, the CDR3 is TGTGCCAGCAGTGAAAGGAGACTATCATTC.

The gene calls are TRBV10-3 and TRBJ1-1; D unresolved. Trimming cost V 8 bases and J 7 bases, with 11 bases left between them. The CDR3 consists of 11 residues. The germline CDR1 and CDR2 sequences are ENHRY and SYGVKD. The CDR3 protein is CAIGQEDEAFF. The CDR3 DNA reads TGTGCCATCGGGCAGGAAGATGAAGCTTTCTTT.

Many counts were recorded for this clonotype. The rearrangement links TRBV29-1 to TRBJ1-1; no clear D gene. Looked up from germline, CDR1 is SQVTM and CDR2 is ANQGSEA. This CDR3 comprises 13 residues. Trimming left V 5 bases short and J 6 bases short, with 16 bases between. CDR3 in DNA: TGCAGCGTTCAACCTTCAGGTATCGCTGAAGCTTTCTTT. The encoded protein is CSVQPSGIAEAFF. The variable domain in full, completed from reference TRBV29-1 and TRBJ1-1, reads SAVISQKPSRDICQRGTSLTIQCQVDSQVTMMFWYRQQPGQSLTLIATANQGSEATYESGFVIDKFPISRPNLTFSTLTVSNMSPEDSSIYLCSVQPSGIAEAFFGQGTRLTVV.

The chain joins TRBV20-1 to TRBJ2-5; 10 positions agree with TRBD2. V shed 3 bases and J 3 bases; nucleotides not matched to a gene: 4. CDR1 and CDR2 (germline): DFQATT, SNEGSKA (reference sequence). This CDR3 is built from 14 residues. The CDR3 nucleotides read TGCAGTGCTAGTAAACTAGCGGGGAAAGAGACCCAGTACTTC. Translation: CSASKLAGKETQYF.

This clonotype appeared many times. The J gene is TRBJ1-1, the V gene TRBV29-1; weak D call: TRBD1 (5 bases). The CDR3 has 13 residues. Between the trimmed V and J ends, which lost 4 bases and 5 bases, there was a span of 14 bases. Germline CDR1 and CDR2: SQVTM and ANQGSEA. The CDR3 nucleotides read TGCAGCGTTGCTACCGGGACCGGGACTGAAGCTTTCTTT. Translation: CSVATGTGTEAFF.